One sample yielded the 32 T cell receptor beta chains listed below, sequenced in a study of blood T cell repertoires in COVID-19. TCRdb's copy holds only in-frame clones and misses some; the assay was immunoSEQ multiplex PCR. The data hold approximately 110,000 clones, with 75% to 90% observed a single time. Sequencing input: peripheral blood. The source of these receptors is a woman of 80 years or more with acute or convalescent COVID-19.

The chain uses TRBV4-2 and TRBJ1-1; 7 bases fit TRBD1. Germline assignment: CDR1 LGHNA and CDR2 YNFKEQ. The CDR3 covers 15 residues. Losses at the gene ends were 3 bases for V and 4 bases for J; bases not matched to a gene: 8. The CDR3 sequence: CASSHRGQFFTEAFF. In DNA form, the CDR3 reads TGTGCCAGCAGCCATAGGGGGCAGTTTTTCACTGAAGCTTTCTTT.

This clone was counted once. The chain recombines TRBV19 with TRBJ2-7; 13 positions match TRBD2. Per the germline V gene, CDR1 is LNHDA and CDR2 is SQIVND (reference sequence). Trimming cost V 4 bases and J 5 bases; bases outside gene matches: 5. The CDR3 is 15 residues long. DNA for the CDR3: TGTGCCAGTAGTACCCTGGGGACTAGCGGGAACGAGCAGTACTTC. Translated, it gives CASSTLGTSGNEQYF. The full variable domain, in which reference TRBV19 and TRBJ2-7 provide the parts outside the CDR3, is DGGITQSPKYLFRKEGQNVTLSCEQNLNHDAMYWYRQDPGQGLRLIYYSQIVNDFQKGDIAEGYSVSREKKESFPLTVTSAQKNPTAFYLCASSTLGTSGNEQYFGPGTRLTVT.

In DNA, the CDR3 is TGTGCCAGCAGCTTAGGAGAGCGGGGTGAAGAGACCCAGTACTTC. Translated: CASSLGERGEETQYF. The chain has TRBV7-9 and TRBJ2-5; TRBD2 matches 7 bases. V shed 1 base and J 3 bases; nucleotides not matched to a gene: 5. Germline V lookup: CDR1 SEHNR, CDR2 FQNEAQ (reference sequence). The CDR3 sequence is 15 residues long.

This chain links TRBV6-5 with TRBJ1-1; tentative D call: TRBD1 (5 bases). The germline V gene has CDR1 MNHEY and CDR2 SVGAGI. V was trimmed by 2 bases and J by 6 bases, leaving 7 bases between them. The CDR3 is made up of 12 amino acids. The CDR3 sequence is CASSYGGSEAFF. In DNA form, the CDR3 reads TGTGCCAGCAGTTACGGGGGGTCTGAAGCTTTCTTT.

This clone has just one count. The gene calls are TRBV30 and TRBJ2-5; 8 bases align to TRBD2. J lost 2 bases, V lost 5 bases, and 4 bases had no gene match. Germline CDR1 and CDR2: GTSNPN and SVGIG (reference sequence). The CDR3 spans 13 residues. CDR3 nucleotides: TGTGCCTGGGGTCGGGGGGGGCAAGAGACCCAGTACTTC. It specifies CAWGRGGQETQYF.

The chain is built from TRBV6-5 and TRBJ1-5; D is unclear. Germline V CDR1 and CDR2: MNHEY, SVGAGI. The CDR3 length is 15 residues. V was cut by 4 bases and J by 0 bases, with 10 bases left in between. CDR3 in DNA: TGTGCCAGCAGTTGGACTGCTAATAGCAATCAGCCCCAGCATTTT. As protein: CASSWTANSNQPQHF.

The chain couples TRBV6-2 or TRBV6-3 to TRBJ1-2; 7 bases agree with TRBD1. The V gene's germline CDR1 is MNHEY and CDR2 SVGEGT. The CDR3 has 14 amino acids. With V trimmed by 2 bases and J by 10 bases, 10 bases remained unmatched. CDR3 in amino acids: CASSYDRAKAFYTF. In DNA form, the CDR3 reads TGTGCCAGCAGTTACGACAGGGCAAAGGCGTTCTACACCTTC.

The genes are TRBV7-2 and TRBJ1-2; D might be TRBD1 (5 bases). CDR1 is SGHTA and CDR2 is FQGNSA in the germline V gene. The V and J ends lost 4 bases and 8 bases respectively, with 20 bases between them. The CDR3 loop spans 15 amino acids. The CDR3 nucleotides read TGTGCCAGCAGCTCCCCCGGGCAGGGTATGCGAGGCTACACCTTC. It codes for CASSSPGQGMRGYTF.

This chain links TRBV6-5 with TRBJ1-3; TRBD1 is a possible D gene (6 bases). Germline-derived CDR1 and CDR2 are MNHEY and SVGAGI. The CDR3 is 15 amino acids. V lost 6 bases and J 0 bases, leaving 12 bases between the germline ends. The CDR3 is CASRTTGLSGNTIYF. The CDR3 region has the DNA TGTGCCAGCAGGACAACAGGGCTCTCTGGAAACACCATATATTTT.

In this sample, this clone turned up once. The chain joins TRBV28 to TRBJ1-4; 8 positions agree with TRBD1. This CDR3 has 16 residues. V lost 6 bases to trimming and J lost 0 bases; unmatched junction nucleotides: 6. Germline values: CDR1 MDHEN, CDR2 SYDVKM. CDR3: CASRGQAIATNEKLFF. The CDR3 DNA reads TGTGCCAGCAGGGGACAGGCGATTGCAACTAATGAAAAACTGTTTTTT. The full variable domain, completed using reference TRBV28 and TRBJ1-4, is DVKVTQSSRYLVKRTGEKVFLECVQDMDHENMFWYRQDPGLGLRLIYFSYDVKMKEKGDIPEGYSVSREKKERFSLILESASTNQTSMYLCASRGQAIATNEKLFFGSGTQLSVL.

The gene calls are TRBV12-3 or TRBV12-4 and TRBJ1-5; 8 nucleotides agree with TRBD1. CDR3 length: 13 amino acids. The ends lost 9 bases at V and 4 bases at J; junction bases unmatched: 5. CDR3 bases: TGTGCCAGTGCTAGGACAGGGAATCAGCCCCAGCATTTT. Amino acid sequence: CASARTGNQPQHF.

V gene TRBV20-1 combines with J gene TRBJ1-3; D perhaps matches TRBD1 (6 bases). The CDR3 totals 16 residues. Between the trimmed V and J ends, which lost 3 bases and 1 base, there was a span of 16 bases. Per the germline V gene, CDR1 is DFQATT and CDR2 is SNEGSKA (reference sequence). DNA for the CDR3: TGCAGTGCTAGTCAGGACACAGGGATATCTGGAAACACCATATATTTT. Amino acid sequence: CSASQDTGISGNTIYF.

The chain joins TRBV19 to TRBJ1-6; weak D call: TRBD1 (6 bases). The CDR3 length is 14 residues. V gave up 3 bases and J gave up 8 bases, with 11 bases separating them. Germline loops: CDR1 LNHDA, CDR2 SQIVND (reference sequence). CDR3 sequence: CASSMVRGDSPLHF. The CDR3 DNA follows: TGTGCCAGTAGTATGGTCAGGGGAGATTCACCCCTCCACTTT.

This clone was detected a few times. The chain joins TRBV7-6 to TRBJ1-6; no clear D. CDR3 length: 14 amino acids. Germline values: CDR1 SGHVS, CDR2 FNYEAQ. Trimming stripped 4 bases from V and 6 bases from J, with 10 bases between. The CDR3 sequence is CASSSQDINSPLHF. DNA of the CDR3: TGTGCCAGCAGCTCCCAGGATATTAATTCACCCCTCCACTTT.

The chain is built from TRBV7-2 and TRBJ1-2; 10 nucleotides match TRBD1. This CDR3 has 15 amino acids. The trim removed 5 bases at V and 3 bases at J, leaving 6 bases unmatched. Germline loops: CDR1 SGHTA, CDR2 FQGNSA. The CDR3 loop reads CASSPGTGADYGYTF. The CDR3 DNA reads TGTGCCAGCAGCCCTGGGACAGGGGCGGACTATGGCTACACCTTC. The entire variable domain, with the rest obtained from reference TRBV7-2 and TRBJ1-2, is as follows: GAGVSQSPSNKVTEKGKDVELRCDPISGHTALYWYRQSLGQGLEFLIYFQGNSAPDKSGLPSDRFSAERTGGSVSTLTIQRTQQEDSAVYLCASSPGTGADYGYTFGSGTRLTVV.

The chain uses TRBV28 and TRBJ2-1, with D possibly TRBD2 on 5 matching bases. Germline V lookup: CDR1 MDHEN, CDR2 SYDVKM. Between the trimmed V and J ends, which lost 3 bases and 7 bases, there was a span of 16 bases. The CDR3 consists of 15 residues. CDR3 amino acids: CASSLNGESRNEQFF. The CDR3 nucleotides read TGTGCCAGCAGTTTGAACGGGGAATCGAGAAATGAGCAGTTCTTC.

This sequence joins TRBV27 and TRBJ1-6; 7 nucleotides align to TRBD1. V shed 4 bases and J 6 bases; nucleotides not matched to a gene: 3. This CDR3 spans 14 amino acids. The germline gives CDR1 MNHEY, CDR2 SMNVEV (reference sequence). The CDR3: CASSWTGGNSPLHF. The CDR3 bases are TGTGCCAGCAGTTGGACAGGTGGTAATTCACCCCTCCACTTT.

In its sample, this clone was seen once. The rearrangement links TRBV6-5 to TRBJ2-1; 7 bases align to TRBD1. Looked up from germline, CDR1 is MNHEY and CDR2 is SVGAGI. The CDR3 length is 14 residues. The J segment lost 4 bases and the V segment lost 4 bases, leaving 4 bases of the junction unmatched. CDR3 amino acids: CASSSRTGYNEQFF. In DNA, the CDR3 is TGTGCCAGCAGTTCTAGGACAGGATACAATGAGCAGTTCTTC.

In DNA, the CDR3 is TGTGCCAGCAGCCAGTATAGCGGGGGGAGCACAGATACGCAGTATTTT. This translates into CASSQYSGGSTDTQYF. The rearrangement uses TRBV3-1 (or the pseudogene TRBV3-2) and TRBJ2-3, with 10 positions matching TRBD2. The germline CDR1 and CDR2 sequences are LGHDT and YNNKEL (reference sequence). V shed 3 bases, J shed 0 bases, and the junction held 3 bases outside the gene matches. The CDR3 sequence is 16 residues long.

The rearrangement uses TRBV28 and TRBJ1-2, with D perhaps TRBD1 (6 bases). The V and J ends lost 5 bases and 4 bases respectively, with 11 bases between them. Germline CDR1 and CDR2: MDHEN and SYDVKM. This CDR3 region has 13 residues. Here the CDR3 DNA reads TGTGCCAGCAGTCCGACAGGTTTCTATGGCTACACCTTC. It is translated as CASSPTGFYGYTF.

This clone is a singleton in its sample. CDR3: CASSEVSAARTEAFF. The CDR3 coding sequence is TGTGCCAGCAGCGAAGTTAGTGCCGCCCGAACTGAAGCTTTCTTT. The chain employs TRBV28 and TRBJ1-1, with D uncertain. CDR1 and CDR2 from the germline V gene are MDHEN and SYDVKM. CDR3 length: 15 residues. V was pared by 6 bases and J by 5 bases, with 19 bases between.

The genes are TRBV19 and TRBJ2-5, with 10 bases that match TRBD2. The trim removed 3 bases at V and 4 bases at J, leaving 8 bases unmatched. This CDR3 spans 16 amino acids. From germline, CDR1 is LNHDA and CDR2 SQIVND (reference sequence). The CDR3 reads CASSMGVLAGAETQYF. The CDR3 DNA is TGTGCCAGTAGTATGGGGGTCCTAGCGGGGGCAGAGACCCAGTACTTC.

The chain joins TRBV7-8 to TRBJ1-5; 7 nucleotides align to TRBD1. Germline lookup yields CDR1 SGHVS and CDR2 FQNEAQ. The CDR3 extends over 15 amino acids. The V segment lost 5 bases and the J segment 5 bases; nucleotides outside the gene matches: 9. Here the CDR3 DNA reads TGTGCCAGCAGCCCGCGACAGGGTTGGGATCAGCCCCAGCATTTT. This gives the protein CASSPRQGWDQPQHF.

This chain links TRBV12-3 or TRBV12-4 with TRBJ2-5, with 7 bases lining up with TRBD2. The J segment lost 1 base and the V segment lost 4 bases, leaving 0 bases of the junction unmatched. The CDR3 is made up of 13 amino acids. The CDR3 region has the DNA TGTGCCAGCAGTTGGACTAGCCAAGAGACCCAGTACTTC. This translates into CASSWTSQETQYF.

The chain joins TRBV28 to TRBJ2-5; a possible D gene is TRBD1 (6 bases). Trimming took off 5 bases at V and 2 bases at J, with 15 bases between the two ends. Per the germline V gene, CDR1 is MDHEN and CDR2 is SYDVKM. The CDR3 runs to 15 residues. The CDR3: CASSPQGPPQETQYF. The CDR3 region has the DNA TGTGCCAGCAGTCCACAGGGCCCACCTCAAGAGACCCAGTACTTC.

The V gene is TRBV29-1, the J gene TRBJ2-1, with 7 bases identical to TRBD2. Germline assignment: CDR1 SQVTM and CDR2 ANQGSEA. Trimming removed 4 bases from V and 6 bases from J; junction bases left unmatched: 12. The CDR3 length is 15 residues. CDR3 amino acids: CSVGEGPQSGNEQFF. In DNA form, the CDR3 reads TGCAGCGTTGGGGAGGGACCCCAGAGCGGCAATGAGCAGTTCTTC.

The gene calls are TRBV24-1 and TRBJ1-6, with D perhaps TRBD1 (5 bases). Germline V gene data show CDR1 as KGHDR and CDR2 as SFDVKD. Between the trimmed V and J ends, which lost 5 bases and 10 bases, there was a span of 14 bases. The CDR3 is 14 amino acids. The CDR3 DNA is TGTGCCACCAGTGTAGGGGTTGATGGGTCACCCCTCCACTTT. Residues: CATSVGVDGSPLHF.

The chain combines TRBV2 with TRBJ1-5, with D hard to call. V lost 3 bases and J lost 8, with 11 bases in between. Germline V gives CDR1 SNHLY, CDR2 FYNNEI. This CDR3 has 13 amino acids. The CDR3 DNA sequence: TGTGCCAGCAGTGAGGAGGAGAGGAAGCCCCAGCATTTT. It yields the protein CASSEEERKPQHF.

The V call is TRBV7-2, the J call TRBJ1-3; the D is unclear. The germline V and J ends were trimmed by 4 bases and 2 bases, with 6 bases remaining between them. This CDR3 is 13 amino acids long. Germline CDR1 and CDR2: SGHTA and FQGNSA. CDR3 coding DNA: TGTGCCAGCAGCTCCCGTCCTGGAAACACCATATATTTT. Translated, it gives CASSSRPGNTIYF.

A single count supports this clone. CDR3 in DNA: TGTGCCAGCAGGAGGGGGGTAGCGGGGTACACAGATACGCAGTATTTT. Encoded protein: CASRRGVAGYTDTQYF. The chain carries TRBV5-8 and TRBJ2-3, with TRBD2 matching over 8 bases. Germline-derived CDR1 and CDR2 are SGHTS and YDEGEE. The CDR3 runs 16 residues. J gave up 2 bases and V 5 bases, and 10 bases lay outside the gene matches.

The chain uses TRBV18 and TRBJ2-2; D call uncertain. V was shortened by 3 bases and J by 6 bases, with 8 bases between the two germline ends. This CDR3 is built from 13 residues. In germline, CDR1 is KGHSH, CDR2 LQKENI. CDR3 in amino acids: CASSPLRSGELFF. DNA for the CDR3: TGTGCCAGCTCACCCCTTCGGTCCGGGGAGCTGTTTTTT.

V is TRBV19 and J is TRBJ2-5; a possible D gene is TRBD2 (5 bases). Trimming stripped 5 bases from V and 4 bases from J, with 17 bases between. CDR3 length equals 15 residues. CDR1 LNHDA and CDR2 SQIVND come from the germline V gene (reference sequence). CDR3 coding DNA: TGTGCCAGTAGTCCCTGGGCTAGCTGGGGAGAGACCCAGTACTTC. Translating gives CASSPWASWGETQYF.